The entry below describes one TCR beta chain. The data are from a study of blood T cell repertoires in COVID-19. Trimming left V 4 bases short and J 2 bases short, with 12 bases between. The CDR3 runs to 14 residues. From germline, CDR1 is SGHNT and CDR2 YYREEE (reference sequence). Data came from immunoSEQ multiplex PCR; TCRdb stores just in-frame clones and leaves some out. Here the sample spans under 250,000 clones, about four fifths being singletons. The chain couples TRBV5-4 to TRBJ2-5; tentative D call: TRBD1 (6 bases). The receptor's source is a middle-aged woman who had been exposed to COVID-19. The material sequenced was PBMCs or T cells enriched from blood (not recorded which). CDR3 DNA sequence: TGTGCCAGCAGCCCGGGACACTTACAAGAGACCCAGTACTTC. Protein sequence: CASSPGHLQETQYF.